The next 12 T cell receptor beta chains were all read from a single sample in a study of blood T cell repertoires in COVID-19. The method was immunoSEQ multiplex PCR; TCRdb's version includes in-frame clones alone and lacks a portion of them. The table records just under 250,000 clones, approximately 90% of them present only once. Sequenced material: PBMCs or T cells enriched from blood (not recorded which). The receptor set was obtained from a woman aged 30 to 39 who had recovered from COVID-19.

This chain connects TRBV5-1 to TRBJ1-1; D is uncertain. Trimming stripped 4 bases from V and 0 bases from J, with 13 bases between. Looked up from germline, CDR1 is SGHRS and CDR2 is YFSETQ. The CDR3 length is 15 residues. CDR3 sequence: CASSLQTRMNTEAFF. CDR3 sequence (DNA): TGCGCCAGCAGCCTTCAGACGAGGATGAACACTGAAGCTTTCTTT.

This chain links TRBV7-9 with TRBJ2-2; tentative D call: TRBD2 (6 bases). The CDR3 is 16 residues long. V was pared by 5 bases and J by 4 bases, with 17 bases between. Per the germline V gene, CDR1 is SEHNR and CDR2 is FQNEAQ (reference sequence). Here the CDR3 DNA reads TGTGCCAGCAGCACCAACACGGCCGGGGGCACCGGGGAGCTGTTTTTT. Residues: CASSTNTAGGTGELFF.

V gene TRBV28 combines with J gene TRBJ2-1, with no clear D. The V gene's germline CDR1 is MDHEN and CDR2 SYDVKM. CDR3 length: 12 residues. Trimming took off 4 bases at V and 10 bases at J, with 11 bases between the two ends. DNA for the CDR3: TGTGCCAGCAGTTCCCCGCAACGGGAGCAGTTCTTC. It yields the protein CASSSPQREQFF. The entire variable domain, with the rest obtained from reference TRBV28 and TRBJ2-1, is as follows: DVKVTQSSRYLVKRTGEKVFLECVQDMDHENMFWYRQDPGLGLRLIYFSYDVKMKEKGDIPEGYSVSREKKERFSLILESASTNQTSMYLCASSSPQREQFFGPGTRLTVL.

The J gene is TRBJ1-4, the V gene TRBV5-1, with 7 nucleotides matching TRBD1. CDR1 is SGHRS, CDR2 YFSETQ, per germline. There are 15 residues in the CDR3. Trimming removed 5 bases from V and 0 bases from J; junction bases left unmatched: 4. For the CDR3, the DNA is TGCGCCAGCAGTTCCACAGGGGCAACTAATGAAAAACTGTTTTTT. It codes for CASSSTGATNEKLFF.

The gene calls are TRBV3-1 (or the pseudogene TRBV3-2) and TRBJ1-5; 9 bases agree with TRBD1. V was pared by 2 bases and J by 6 bases, with 5 bases of the junction left unmatched. This CDR3 region has 15 residues. Germline V lookup: CDR1 LGHDT, CDR2 YNNKEL (reference sequence). The CDR3 DNA reads TGTGCCAGCAGCCAAATACAGGGGGCTGGTCAGCCCCAGCATTTT. Residues: CASSQIQGAGQPQHF.

The chain couples TRBV6-5 to TRBJ1-2; D might be TRBD1 (5 bases). The V end lost 6 bases, the J end lost 0 bases, and 8 bases lay between the germline ends. The CDR3 spans 13 residues. The V gene's germline CDR1 is MNHEY and CDR2 SVGAGI. CDR3 region: CASREGPNYGYTF. CDR3 coding DNA: TGTGCCAGCAGGGAGGGACCTAACTATGGCTACACCTTC.

Only a few counts were recorded for this clone. Different DNA sequences within this sample yield the same CDR3. The rearrangement uses TRBV28 and TRBJ1-3; D remains unclear. CDR1 MDHEN and CDR2 SYDVKM come from the germline V gene. CDR3 length equals 13 residues. V dropped 1 base and J dropped 7 bases, with 8 bases sitting between them. The CDR3 DNA reads TGTGCCAGCAGTTTATATACAGTCAACACCATATATTTT. Amino acids: CASSLYTVNTIYF.

The V call is TRBV19, the J call TRBJ2-1; 7 bases align to TRBD1. Germline CDR1 and CDR2: LNHDA and SQIVND (reference sequence). The CDR3 totals 13 residues. The V gene end was trimmed by 4 bases and the J gene end by 8 bases; junction bases not matched to a gene: 5. The CDR3 DNA follows: TGTGCCAGTAGTAGAGCCAGGGGGTATGAGCAGTTCTTC. The encoded protein is CASSRARGYEQFF. The whole variable domain, filled in from reference TRBV19 and TRBJ2-1, reads DGGITQSPKYLFRKEGQNVTLSCEQNLNHDAMYWYRQDPGQGLRLIYYSQIVNDFQKGDIAEGYSVSREKKESFPLTVTSAQKNPTAFYLCASSRARGYEQFFGPGTRLTVL.

Only one count was recorded for this clone. The gene calls are TRBV5-1 and TRBJ2-5; 11 positions match TRBD2. CDR3 size: 17 residues. Trimming removed 1 base from V and 0 bases from J; junction bases left unmatched: 5. The germline V gene encodes CDR1 SGHRS and CDR2 YFSETQ. The CDR3 region is CASSLFSGRADQETQYF. DNA for the CDR3: TGCGCCAGCAGCTTGTTTAGCGGGAGGGCCGACCAAGAGACCCAGTACTTC.

CDR3 loop: CASSLGGTKNIQYF. Written as DNA, the CDR3 is TGTGCCAGCAGCTTAGGGGGGACAAAAAACATTCAGTACTTC. The chain combines TRBV7-2 with TRBJ2-4, with D possibly TRBD1 on 6 matching bases. The germline V gene has CDR1 SGHTA and CDR2 FQGNSA. Between the trimmed V and J ends, which lost 1 base and 4 bases, there was a span of 8 bases. This CDR3 contains 14 residues.

V is TRBV18 and J is TRBJ1-4; maybe TRBD1 (5 bases). Germline V lookup: CDR1 KGHSH, CDR2 LQKENI. The CDR3 runs to 20 residues. The V gene lost 3 bases and the J gene lost 0 bases, with 23 bases spanning the gap. CDR3 loop: CASSPIWIEGEGATNEKLFF. The CDR3 DNA sequence: TGTGCCAGCTCACCGATATGGATAGAAGGGGAGGGAGCAACTAATGAAAAACTGTTTTTT.

The V and J genes are TRBV19 and TRBJ1-2; possible D gene TRBD1, 5 bases. Trimming cost V 2 bases and J 6 bases, with 16 bases left between them. CDR1 is LNHDA, CDR2 SQIVND, per germline (reference sequence). CDR3 length: 15 residues. The CDR3 sequence: CASSIFPSGGDGYTF. CDR3 in DNA: TGTGCCAGTAGTATATTCCCCTCGGGGGGAGATGGCTACACCTTC.